The clone carrying this TCR beta chain is medium-sized. Its antigen is still unknown. This record belongs to a study of read filtering for tumor transcriptome and immune sequencing. Study background: R-ISS stage counts were 8 for I, roughly 16 for II, 7 for III. Whole-study findings and limits: RNA-seq captured clonotypes less deeply and reliably than IR-seq. This fraction held mixed bone marrow immune cells after CD138-negative sorting. In IR-seq, single-read clonotypes were about 81.9% of clonotypes but around 4% of reads.

This library used approximately 370 ng RNA and molecular barcoded adaptors spanning alpha/delta and beta/gamma chains. TCRdb called the reads again in MiXCR, with one record for every CDR3 protein. This table holds about 5,500 distinct CDR3 sequences, about a fifth found once. The sample consisted of a population of CD138-negative cells sorted from bone marrow. This receptor was identified in a donor aged 40 or older with multiple myeloma.

CDR3 in amino acids: CASTTLAGSNQPQHF. The CDR3, as DNA: TGTGCCAGCACCACTCTGGCAGGGAGCAATCAGCCCCAGCATTTT. J is TRBJ1-5 and V is TRBV28, with D perhaps TRBD1 (5 bases). The CDR3 extends over 15 amino acids. The germline CDR1 and CDR2 sequences are MDHEN and SYDVKM. V lost 7 bases and J 1 base, leaving 14 bases between the germline ends.